Listed here are 18 T cell receptor beta chains from one sample, sequenced in a study of T cells in Graves' hyperthyroidism and ophthalmopathy (dated by TCRdb to the late 2010s). The library was generated by multiplex PCR. The run used an Illumina HiSeq 2000. TCR beta CDR3 regions were amplified from RNA transcripts. For the first round of RT-PCR on the TCR CDR3, the HTBI primer set was used together with the Qiagen OneStep RT-PCR kit. Starting from the raw public reads, TCRdb applied fastp trimming at Q25, assembled clones with MiXCR and retained in-frame beta chains. Rows merge per CDR3 protein into single entries with the most common DNA and genes. Counted in this sample were about 510,000 distinct CDR3 sequences; over 35% of them appeared once. The biggest ten clones account for about 45% of the sample. Sample: peripheral blood or thyroid tissue (not recorded which). Receptors were obtained from an adult woman with Graves' disease, either hyperthyroidism or ophthalmopathy (not recorded which).

This rearrangement joins TRBV20-1 to TRBJ1-4; 9 nucleotides agree with TRBD1. Germline CDR1 DFQATT, CDR2 SNEGSKA (reference sequence). J gave up 8 bases and V 5 bases, and 9 bases lay outside the gene matches. This CDR3 spans 14 amino acids. The CDR3 DNA follows: TGCAGTGCTTTATCCGGAACAGGGGGCGAAAAACTGTTTTTT. Its protein is CSALSGTGGEKLFF.

This clonotype has just a few counts. Given a much more abundant clone one base away, this may be a read error. The genes are TRBV20-1 and TRBJ1-5; D is undetermined. The CDR3 loop spans 8 amino acids. Germline V CDR1 and CDR2: DFQATT, SNEGSKA (reference sequence). V was clipped by 5 bases and J by 9 bases, with 2 bases between them. The CDR3 bases are TGCAGTGCTGGGCCCCAGCATTTT. Its translation: CSAGPQHF.

The chain employs TRBV27 and TRBJ2-2; TRBD1 aligns across 10 bases. Germline values: CDR1 MNHEY, CDR2 SMNVEV (reference sequence). The CDR3 sequence is 16 residues long. V shed 3 bases and J 5 bases; nucleotides not matched to a gene: 6. The CDR3 reads CASSLGRQGATGELFF. The CDR3 bases are TGTGCCAGCAGTTTGGGGAGACAGGGGGCGACCGGGGAGCTGTTTTTT.

This clonotype was counted ten times or more. The junction differs from germline at one of its ends, possibly a read error. This rearrangement joins TRBV14 to TRBJ2-7, with 9 bases lining up with TRBD1. CDR1 SGHDN and CDR2 FVKESK come from the germline V gene. CDR3 length: 14 residues. The CDR3 protein is CASRPDRGSSEQYF. CDR3 in DNA: TGTGCCAGCAGGCCAGACAGGGGGTCCTCCGAGCAGTACTTC.

This clonotype was counted at least ten times. This chain links TRBV2 with TRBJ1-4; unclear D gene. The CDR3 is made up of 10 amino acids. Trimming stripped 8 bases from V and 10 bases from J, with 8 bases between. Germline loops: CDR1 SNHLY, CDR2 FYNNEI. CDR3 region: CASGGGKLFF. The CDR3 DNA reads TGTGCCAGCGGCGGAGGAAAACTGTTTTTT.

The chain links TRBV7-2 to TRBJ2-5; D is perhaps TRBD1 (6 bases). V was cut by 2 bases and J by 9 bases, with 10 bases left in between. The CDR3 is 12 amino acids. The germline gives CDR1 SGHTA, CDR2 FQGNSA. The CDR3 coding sequence is TGTGCCAGCAGCTTAAGTGCAGGGGCCCAGTACTTC. Translating gives CASSLSAGAQYF. The variable domain in full, completed from reference TRBV7-2 and TRBJ2-5, reads GAGVSQSPSNKVTEKGKDVELRCDPISGHTALYWYRQSLGQGLEFLIYFQGNSAPDKSGLPSDRFSAERTGGSVSTLTIQRTQQEDSAVYLCASSLSAGAQYFGPGTRLLVL.

The chain carries TRBV2 and TRBJ1-4; D is perhaps TRBD1 (5 bases). The CDR3 runs 11 residues. Germline V gene sequence: CDR1 SNHLY, CDR2 FYNNEI. V was shortened by 8 bases and J by 8 bases, with 9 bases between the two germline ends. CDR3 in amino acids: CASQGREKLFF. CDR3 coding DNA: TGTGCCAGCCAGGGACGGGAAAAACTGTTTTTT.

The chain uses TRBV7-9 and TRBJ2-6; D gene ambiguous. V was pared by 0 bases and J by 0 bases, with 3 bases between. Germline-derived CDR1 and CDR2 are SEHNR and FQNEAQ (reference sequence). The CDR3 spans 15 residues. DNA of the CDR3: TGTGCCAGCAGCTTAGCCACCTCTGGGGCCAACGTCCTGACTTTC. Its protein is CASSLATSGANVLTF.

V is TRBV6-1 and J is TRBJ2-7, with D perhaps matching TRBD2 (6 bases). This CDR3 comprises 14 residues. Trimming cost V 5 bases and J 4 bases, with 15 bases left between them. Looked up from germline, CDR1 is MNHNS and CDR2 is SASEGT. The CDR3 here is CASSRTEGPYEQYF. In nucleotides, the CDR3 is TGTGCCAGCAGTCGGACGGAGGGACCATACGAGCAGTACTTC.

The gene calls are TRBV2 and TRBJ2-3; no clear D. Trimming removed 6 bases from V and 4 bases from J, with 8 bases in between. The CDR3 covers 12 residues. Germline V lookup: CDR1 SNHLY, CDR2 FYNNEI. CDR3 DNA sequence: TGTGCCAGCAGGGCAGAGCCAGATACGCAGTATTTT. Translating it yields CASRAEPDTQYF.

In this sample, this clonotype turned up a few times. The junction departs from the called germline gene at one end, perhaps through a read error. V and J are TRBV24-1 and TRBJ2-7; D possibly corresponds to TRBD1 (7 bases). The CDR3 contains 15 residues. Per germline, CDR1 KGHDR and CDR2 SFDVKD. CDR3 bases: TGTGCCAGCAGTTACCACAGGGGACTTTCCTACGAGCAGTACTTC. Its protein is CASSYHRGLSYEQYF.

CDR3: CASSPTGSHYGYTF. The CDR3 DNA follows: TGTGCCAGCAGTCCGACAGGATCTCACTATGGCTACACCTTC. The chain is built from TRBV2 and TRBJ1-2; TRBD1 is a possible D gene (6 bases). The CDR3 contains 14 residues. V lost 5 bases and J lost 3, with 13 bases in between. Germline CDR1 and CDR2: SNHLY and FYNNEI. Looking up the rest from reference TRBV2 and TRBJ1-2 gives the full variable domain: EPEVTQTPSHQVTQMGQEVILRCVPISNHLYFYWYRQILGQKVEFLVSFYNNEISEKSEIFDDQFSVERPDGSNFTLKIRSTKLEDSAMYFCASSPTGSHYGYTFGSGTRLTVV.

This chain uses TRBV20-1 with TRBJ1-2; 8 bases are a match to TRBD1. CDR3 length equals 13 residues. J was trimmed by 4 bases and V by 8 bases; bases with no gene match: 9. CDR1 is DFQATT and CDR2 is SNEGSKA in the germline V gene (reference sequence). The CDR3 DNA reads as TGCAGTTGTTTACGACAGGGGTCCTATGGCTACACCTTC. This gives the protein CSCLRQGSYGYTF.

The chain joins TRBV29-1 to TRBJ1-2; 12 bases align to TRBD1. Germline V lookup: CDR1 SQVTM, CDR2 ANQGSEA. This CDR3 has 14 residues. Trimming cost V 6 bases and J 8 bases; bases outside gene matches: 10. The CDR3 region has the DNA TGCAGCGTCGATGGGGGACAGGGGGCGATGGGCTACACCTTC. It codes for CSVDGGQGAMGYTF.

On this clonotype itself: This may be a read error, as it is one base from a much larger clone. The V and J genes are TRBV2 and TRBJ2-5; 7 bases are shared with TRBD2. This CDR3 has 17 residues. The V gene's germline CDR1 is SNHLY and CDR2 FYNNEI. V lost 3 bases to trimming and J lost 4 bases; unmatched junction nucleotides: 14. CDR3 region: CASSETSAGLTVETQYF. In nucleotides, the CDR3 is TGTGCCAGCAGTGAGACCTCCGCGGGACTAACGGTAGAGACCCAGTACTTC.

V gene TRBV4-2 combines with J gene TRBJ2-7; D ambiguous. This CDR3 has 14 amino acids. Germline V lookup: CDR1 LGHNA, CDR2 YNFKEQ. V was clipped by 6 bases and J by 2 bases, with 14 bases between them. The CDR3 nucleotides read TGTGCCAGCAGTTACTCCTGGATTACCTACGAGCAGTACTTC. It encodes CASSYSWITYEQYF.

This clonotype came up once. The chain uses TRBV5-1 and TRBJ1-1; TRBD1 agrees at 8 bases. This CDR3 is 12 amino acids long. V lost 6 bases and J lost 4; bases outside the gene matches: 2. Germline assignment: CDR1 SGHRS and CDR2 YFSETQ. CDR3 DNA: TGCGCCAGCAAAACAGGGGGCACTGAAGCTTTCTTT. Protein: CASKTGGTEAFF.

This clonotype appeared many times. CDR3 sequence: CSVVSVDYGYTF. The CDR3 DNA follows: TGCAGCGTTGTATCAGTCGACTATGGCTACACCTTC. V usage is TRBV29-1 and J usage is TRBJ1-2; D is ambiguous. The V end lost 4 bases, the J end lost 3 bases, and 9 bases lay between the germline ends. The CDR3 length is 12 residues. Germline V CDR1 and CDR2: SQVTM, ANQGSEA.